A selection of T cell receptor beta chains follows, all from one sample in a study of OX40 agonist ivuxolimab in advanced cancers. This table comes from immunoSEQ multiplex PCR, and its TCRdb copy is limited to in-frame clones, with some not included. The data hold approximately 69,000 clones, with about 94% observed a single time. The material sequenced was CD4+ or CD8+ T cells sorted from blood, taken in a trial of the OX40 agonist ivuxolimab. These TCRs come from an adult with an advanced solid tumor such as melanoma, head and neck, liver or kidney cancer. Each CDR3 is given with its conserved first and last residue. Each record gives: CDR3 protein, V gene, clone size, J gene, CDR3 length. Rows give clone size only sometimes, using once, few, many, or a class for an expanded clone.

CASSLTDGTPETQYF TRBV27 NA TRBJ2-5 15
CASSQDGVRAFF TRBV4-3 NA TRBJ1-1 12
CASSLTSGMWQETQYF TRBV9 NA TRBJ2-5 16
CASSQMGDSPYEQYF TRBV11-2 NA TRBJ2-7 15
CASSYGYQGYEQYF TRBV6-5 NA TRBJ2-7 14
CASSSLPPPGWQETQYF TRBV27 NA TRBJ2-5 17
CASSQYSGGDNEQFF TRBV4-3 NA TRBJ2-1 15
CASSSGQGGGYTF TRBV11-1 NA TRBJ1-2 13
CASSQSLLGDTQYF TRBV13 NA TRBJ2-3 14
CASSFAGGAETQYF TRBV5-1 NA TRBJ2-5 14
CASSPRQAGDLTEAFF TRBV5-1 NA TRBJ1-1 16
CASSQDGIADSYNEQFF TRBV4-3 once TRBJ2-1 17
CAWCRVTTEAFF TRBV30 few TRBJ1-1 12
CASSLSLGDRYEQYF TRBV27 NA TRBJ2-7 15